A selection of T cell receptor beta chains follows, all from one sample in a study of cytomegalovirus exposure and HLA in healthy donors. The repertoire was sequenced with immunoSEQ multiplex PCR; TCRdb's copy has only in-frame clones and lacks some. This table has some 110,000 clones, around three quarters appearing once. The sequenced material came from PBMCs. The receptors here all came from a woman aged 40 to 50 in good health and CMV-seropositive. CDR3s include the opening cysteine and the closing phenylalanine or tryptophan. The D gene is left open where the match is weak. Not all rows give a size; the values are once, few, many and, for expanded clones, a class.

J gene,D gene,V gene,clone size,CDR3 length,CDR3 DNA,CDR3 protein
TRBJ2-7,.,TRBV10-3,.,13,TGTGCCATCAGGGGACTGGCCTCCTACGAGCAGTACTTC,CAIRGLASYEQYF
TRBJ2-7,.,TRBV4-1,.,14,TGCGCCAGCAGCCAAGGGCCGGGTTCCTACGAGCAGTACTTC,CASSQGPGSYEQYF
TRBJ1-5,.,TRBV4-1,.,15,TGCGCCAGCAGCCAAGATCCGGCAGGGATTCAGCCCCAGCATTTT,CASSQDPAGIQPQHF
TRBJ2-7,TRBD1,TRBV5-1,.,12,TGCGCCAGCAGACGGACAGGGGGCGAGCAGTACTTC,CASRRTGGEQYF
TRBJ1-1,TRBD1,TRBV30,few,15,TGTGCCTGGAGTTTGCCAGGGGGATGGGGCACTGAAGCTTTCTTT,CAWSLPGGWGTEAFF
TRBJ2-5,.,TRBV5-6,once,16,TGTGCCAGCAGCTTTCTAACAGCAACACCCCAAGAGACCCAGTACTTC,CASSFLTATPQETQYF
TRBJ2-1,TRBD2,TRBV5-1,.,15,TGCGCCAGCAGCTTAGTAGCGGGCAAGGGCAATGAGCAGTTCTTC,CASSLVAGKGNEQFF
TRBJ2-1,.,TRBV7-9,.,16,TGTGCCAGCAGCCCCGTCCAAGGAGTCTCGTACAATGAGCAGTTCTTC,CASSPVQGVSYNEQFF
TRBJ2-1,.,TRBV6-5,.,15,TGTGCCAGCAGTTACTACAGGTCCTCAGGGGATGAGCAGTTCTTC,CASSYYRSSGDEQFF
TRBJ2-7,TRBD2,TRBV30,.,15,TGTGCCTGGAGTGTTGGGGGGAGGGCCGGTAAAAAGCAGTACTTC,CAWSVGGRAGKKQYF
TRBJ2-1,TRBD1,TRBV6-5,.,14,TGTGCCAGCAGTCCTCGACAGGGGAACAATGAGCAGTTCTTC,CASSPRQGNNEQFF
TRBJ2-1,.,TRBV11-2,.,18,TGTGCCAGCAGCTCCCACTCTCGGGGGGCCTCAAGTAAGAATGAGCAGTTCTTC,CASSSHSRGASSKNEQFF
TRBJ2-7,.,TRBV12-2,.,14,TGTGCAAGTCGCTTAGGGGGTTGGGGGGGCGAGCAGTACTTC,CASRLGGWGGEQYF
TRBJ2-5,.,TRBV6-6,few,13,TGTGCCAGCAGTTCGACAGAAGCCGAGACCCAGTACTTC,CASSSTEAETQYF
TRBJ1-5,.,TRBV2,.,14,TGTGCCAGCAGCCTAGGGGGGGCCAATCAGCCCCAGCATTTT,CASSLGGANQPQHF
TRBJ2-7,TRBD2,TRBV15,.,19,TGTGCCACCAGCAGAGATATCGGACTAGCGGGCCTACGATCCTACGAGCAGTACTTC,CATSRDIGLAGLRSYEQYF
TRBJ2-1,.,TRBV6-5,few,15,TGTGCCAGCAGTCTCCACAGGGGACTCTACAATGAGCAGTTCTTC,CASSLHRGLYNEQFF
TRBJ2-7,.,TRBV2,few,13,TGTGCCAGCGCCCAGTCAGGAGGGGATAGGCAGTACTTC,CASAQSGGDRQYF
TRBJ2-7,TRBD2,TRBV5-4,.,16,TGTGCCAGCAGCTTGGTGTCGGGGAGGGGAACCTACGAGCAGTACTTC,CASSLVSGRGTYEQYF
TRBJ2-1,.,TRBV5-4,.,19,TGTGCCAGCAGCCCCCCGCCCCTGCCTCGGCGGATCTTCAACAATGAGCAGTTCTTC,CASSPPPLPRRIFNNEQFF
TRBJ2-2,.,TRBV11-3,.,15,TGTGCCAGCAGCTTAGGATTGGGAGACACCGGGGAGCTGTTTTTT,CASSLGLGDTGELFF
TRBJ1-1,.,TRBV19,.,15,TGTGCCAGTACCCCCTATCCTGGACAGCTTGCTGAAGCTTTCTTT,CASTPYPGQLAEAFF
TRBJ1-2,.,TRBV4-1,.,16,TGCGCCAGCAGCCAAGATCAGGCGAAAGCTAACTATGGCTACACCTTC,CASSQDQAKANYGYTF
TRBJ2-3,.,TRBV7-3,.,15,TGTGCCAGCAGTCGGGGCGGGAACGGCGGAGATACGCAGTATTTT,CASSRGGNGGDTQYF
TRBJ2-7,.,TRBV29-1,.,12,TGCAGCGTTGAAGCGAACACCTACGAGCAGTACTTC,CSVEANTYEQYF
TRBJ2-7,TRBD2,TRBV6-7,.,16,TGTGCCAGCAGTTACTCGGTAGCGGGAGGGAGCCACGAGCAGTACTTC,CASSYSVAGGSHEQYF
TRBJ2-7,TRBD2,TRBV5-4,.,16,TGTGCCAGCAGCGCGGGACTAGCTGGGACGAGCAGAGAGCAGTACTTC,CASSAGLAGTSREQYF
TRBJ2-7,.,TRBV29-1,.,13,TGCAGCGTTGAGGGACTGCGTGAGAACGAGCAGTACTTC,CSVEGLRENEQYF
TRBJ2-3,TRBD2,TRBV19,.,14,TGTGCCACTAGGACTAGCGGGGCCACAGATACGCAGTATTTT,CATRTSGATDTQYF
TRBJ1-1,.,TRBV4-1,.,15,TGCGCCAGCAGCCAAGTCTCGGGAGGGGACACTGAAGCTTTCTTT,CASSQVSGGDTEAFF
TRBJ2-5,.,TRBV5-1,.,14,TGCGCCAGCAGCTTGGCCGGCAGGGATGAGACCCAGTACTTC,CASSLAGRDETQYF
TRBJ1-1,.,TRBV15,few,16,TGTGCCACCAGCAGCTTTTATGGGGCCTTGAACACTGAAGCTTTCTTT,CATSSFYGALNTEAFF
TRBJ2-1,.,TRBV7-9,few,13,TGTGCCAGCAGTCAGACACCGAACAATGAGCAGTTCTTC,CASSQTPNNEQFF
TRBJ2-7,TRBD2,TRBV7-3,.,15,TGTGCCAGCAGCTCGGGACTAGCGGGAGTAACCGAGCAGTACTTC,CASSSGLAGVTEQYF
TRBJ1-2,TRBD1,TRBV30,once,15,TGTGCCTGGAGACAGGGGGCTATCGTAGAATATGGCTACACCTTC,CAWRQGAIVEYGYTF
TRBJ2-7,.,TRBV4-1,.,16,TGCGCCAGCAGCCAAGACAGAGACAGCCAATCCTACGAGCAGTACTTC,CASSQDRDSQSYEQYF
TRBJ2-1,TRBD2,TRBV11-3,.,16,TGTGCCAGCAGCTTAGATAGGGAGGGGAGGTTCAATGAGCAGTTCTTC,CASSLDREGRFNEQFF
TRBJ2-3,TRBD2,TRBV5-1,.,15,TGCGCCAGCCGACCCCTAGCGGGGAGCACAGATACGCAGTATTTT,CASRPLAGSTDTQYF
TRBJ1-2,.,TRBV28,.,14,TGTGCCAGCAGTTTCTCAGGGTCCAACTATGGCTACACCTTC,CASSFSGSNYGYTF
TRBJ2-6,.,TRBV7-8,.,17,TGTGCCAGCAGCTTAAGGGGACTGAACTCTGGGGCCAACGTCCTGACTTTC,CASSLRGLNSGANVLTF
TRBJ2-1,TRBD2,TRBV19,few,15,TGTGCCAGTAGTCACCCTATTAGCGGGAGGGATGAGCAGTTCTTC,CASSHPISGRDEQFF
TRBJ1-3,TRBD1,TRBV30,few,17,TGTGCCTGGACCAAACAGGGGGCCTCGGTCTCTGGAAACACCATATATTTT,CAWTKQGASVSGNTIYF
TRBJ2-2,TRBD2,TRBV6-1,.,17,TGTGCCAGCAGTGAACGAACGAGCGGGGCGAACACCGGGGAGCTGTTTTTT,CASSERTSGANTGELFF
TRBJ2-1,TRBD2,TRBV4-1,.,18,TGCGCCAGCAGCCAAGGACTAGCCCTAGCGGCCTCCTACAATGAGCAGTTCTTC,CASSQGLALAASYNEQFF